This T cell receptor (beta chain) is from a study of blood T cell repertoires in COVID-19. For the study at large: Both acute and convalescent COVID-19 samples were obtained from the United States, Italy and Spain. T cells, B-cell-depleted T cells, or PBMCs provided the cDNA or gDNA that served as material.

In germline, CDR1 is GTSNPN, CDR2 SVGIG (reference sequence). The CDR3 loop spans 13 amino acids. Germline trimming cut 7 bases from V and 0 bases from J; bases unmatched to any gene: 3. Under the authors' procedure: Estimated nucleated cell counts came from reference gene primer amplification. The assay was immunoSEQ multiplex PCR, and TCRdb's table has in-frame clones only and misses some. V, J and clone size reflect that table, while D and trimming were determined from the DNA. The sample gives 150,000 to 160,000 clones, about 80% of which show up once; about 0.5% is in the top ten. The chain has TRBV30 and TRBJ2-1, with 7 nucleotides matching TRBD2. The receptor comes from a man aged 60-69 years with acute or convalescent COVID-19. The specimen sequenced was peripheral blood. CDR3 nucleotides: TGTGCCTCAGGCGGGAGCTCCTACAATGAGCAGTTCTTC. This encodes CASGGSSYNEQFF.